What follows describes a single T cell receptor (beta chain). Antigen: not known. The junction departs from the called germline gene at one end, perhaps through a read error. Germline CDR1 LGHDT, CDR2 YNNKEL (reference sequence). The length of the CDR3 is 16 residues. This specimen belongs to a study of blood T cells in healthy people across ages. Sample-barcoded 5' priming and a J-beta primer mix drove a second PCR of roughly 6 to 12 cycles. TCRdb fed the 5' RACE reads into MiXCR, producing one record per CDR3 protein. The sample contains under 800,000 distinct CDR3 sequences, 43% of which appear only once. Study findings and constraints: Older individuals had lower TCR beta diversity per million T cells (the decline was roughly linear). Any changes in expanded clonotypes were possibly confounded, as donor CMV status remained unknown.

Input material: blood. The V gene is TRBV3-1, the J gene TRBJ1-6; TRBD1 might be the D (6 bases). This clonotype was obtained from a woman aged 55-69 years in good health. This chain's CDR3 is CASSQGHISDNSPLHF. The CDR3, as DNA: TGTGCCAGCAGCCAGGGACACATCTCCGATAATTCACCCCTCCACTTT. The full variable domain, with the rest looked up from reference TRBV3-1 and TRBJ1-6, is DTAVSQTPKYLVTQMGNDKSIKCEQNLGHDTMYWYKQDSKKFLKIMFSYNNKELIINETVPNRFSPKSPDKAHLNLHINSLELGDSAVYFCASSQGHISDNSPLHFGNGTRLTVT.